This T cell receptor beta chain is from a study of chronic HIV infection and antiretroviral therapy. This clonotype appeared a few times. TCRdb ran MiXCR on the 5' RACE reads and lists one entry per CDR3 protein. The profile covers roughly 39,000 distinct CDR3 sequences, with around 8.7% appearing a single time and under 3.5% taken by the ten largest. The CDR3 covers 16 residues. Germline CDR1 is MNHNY and CDR2 is SVGAGI (reference sequence). Trimming took 7 bases from V and 4 from J, leaving 20 bases between them. The specimen was peripheral blood. The receptor's source is an adult who had HIV and had not received antiretroviral therapy, or was an uninfected healthy control (not recorded which). This rearrangement joins TRBV6-6 to TRBJ1-5; perhaps TRBD1 as D (6 bases). The CDR3 spells CASIPNGAGVNQPQHF. CDR3 nucleotide sequence: TGTGCCAGCATTCCCAATGGAGCAGGGGTTAATCAGCCCCAGCATTTT.